This record looks at one T cell receptor (beta chain) sequence and its context. What it recognizes is unknown. This specimen comes from a study of cytomegalovirus exposure and HLA in healthy donors. Amplification used 60 Vbeta primers and 13 Jbeta primers. Profiling relied on immunoSEQ multiplex PCR, and the TCRdb table lists in-frame clones only, not all of them. The sample contains 150,000 or so clones, 76% of which appear only once. Study-level points and caveats: In a later analysis, at a false discovery rate of 0.05, 15,000 to 20,000 TCR beta sequences were associated with HLA alleles. A likely sequencing artifact accounted for one observed cluster of highly shared sequence variants.

The sequence came from a male donor in good health and CMV-seronegative. Sequencing was done on a sample of PBMCs.

The CDR3 protein is CASSLPGTGYEKLFF. Here the CDR3 DNA reads TGTGCCAGCAGTTTGCCCGGGACAGGGTATGAAAAACTGTTTTTT. The chain combines TRBV28 with TRBJ1-4; 9 nucleotides match TRBD1. The CDR3 totals 15 residues. Trimming removed 3 bases from V and 6 bases from J; junction bases left unmatched: 5. Germline assignment: CDR1 MDHEN and CDR2 SYDVKM.